This T cell receptor (beta chain) derives from a study of breast tumors, draining lymph nodes, adjacent tissues. Samples came from axillary lymph nodes draining the breast cancer. Comments on this clonotype: Its antigen remains unknown. This clone may be a read error of a much larger clone one base away.

V lost 6 bases and J lost 1, with 15 bases in between. The CDR3 is 16 amino acids. Germline loops: CDR1 MNHNS, CDR2 SASEGT. MiXCR, applied by TCRdb to the multiplex PCR reads, yields one record per CDR3 protein. Of fewer than 150,000 distinct CDR3 sequences in the sample, 21% were seen once. Broader study findings: Findings are consistent with lymph node origin and intratumoral expansion of most tumor T cells.

The source of this sequence is a female donor with breast cancer. Some clones in this sample may be carry-over from other donors' samples. Sequencing was carried out using axillary lymph node tissue. The rearrangement joins TRBV6-1 to TRBJ2-2, with D possibly being TRBD1 (5 bases). The chain's CDR3 is CASSPSGAQNTGELFF. CDR3 nucleotides: TGTGCCAGCAGCCCTAGTGGGGCTCAGAACACCGGGGAGCTGTTTTTT.